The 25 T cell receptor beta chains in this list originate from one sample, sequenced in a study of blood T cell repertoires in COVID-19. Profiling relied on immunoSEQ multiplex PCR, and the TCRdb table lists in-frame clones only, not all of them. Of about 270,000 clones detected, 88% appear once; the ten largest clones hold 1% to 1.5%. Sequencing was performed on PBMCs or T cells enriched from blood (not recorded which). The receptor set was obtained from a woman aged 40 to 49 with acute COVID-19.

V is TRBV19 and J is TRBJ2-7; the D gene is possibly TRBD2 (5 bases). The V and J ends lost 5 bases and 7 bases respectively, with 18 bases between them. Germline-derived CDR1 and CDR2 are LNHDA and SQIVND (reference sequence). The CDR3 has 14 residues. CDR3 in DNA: TGTGCCAGTAGTCGAAGAGGGCCCCGGGGAGAGCAGTACTTC. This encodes CASSRRGPRGEQYF.

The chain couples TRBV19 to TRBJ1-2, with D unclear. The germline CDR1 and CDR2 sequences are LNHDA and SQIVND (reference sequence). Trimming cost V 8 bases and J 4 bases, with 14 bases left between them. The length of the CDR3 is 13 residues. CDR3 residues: CASAEQSFYGYTF. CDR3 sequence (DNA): TGTGCCAGTGCGGAGCAGTCCTTCTATGGCTACACCTTC.

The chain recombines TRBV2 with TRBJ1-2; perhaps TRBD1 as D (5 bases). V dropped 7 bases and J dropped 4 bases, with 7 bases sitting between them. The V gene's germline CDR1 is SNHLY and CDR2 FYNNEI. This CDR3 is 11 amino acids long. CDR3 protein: CASKTGYGYTF. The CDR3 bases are TGTGCCAGCAAAACAGGCTATGGCTACACCTTC.

The CDR3 region is CASSKRQGGNTEAFF. In DNA form, the CDR3 reads TGTGCCAGCAGCAAAAGACAGGGAGGGAACACTGAAGCTTTCTTT. The chain links TRBV5-5 to TRBJ1-1; 7 nucleotides agree with TRBD1. CDR1 is SGHKS, CDR2 YYEKEE, per germline (reference sequence). This CDR3 has 15 residues. J was trimmed by 1 base and V by 4 bases; bases with no gene match: 7.

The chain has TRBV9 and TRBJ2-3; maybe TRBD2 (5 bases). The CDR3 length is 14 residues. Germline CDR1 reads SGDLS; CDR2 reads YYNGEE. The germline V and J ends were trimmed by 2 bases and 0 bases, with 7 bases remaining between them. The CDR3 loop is CASSVRGSTDTQYF. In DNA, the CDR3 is TGTGCCAGCAGCGTTCGCGGGAGCACAGATACGCAGTATTTT. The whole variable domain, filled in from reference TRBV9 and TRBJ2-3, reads DSGVTQTPKHLITATGQRVTLRCSPRSGDLSVYWYQQSLDQGLQFLIQYYNGEERAKGNILERFSAQQFPDLHSELNLSSLELGDSALYFCASSVRGSTDTQYFGPGTRLTVL.

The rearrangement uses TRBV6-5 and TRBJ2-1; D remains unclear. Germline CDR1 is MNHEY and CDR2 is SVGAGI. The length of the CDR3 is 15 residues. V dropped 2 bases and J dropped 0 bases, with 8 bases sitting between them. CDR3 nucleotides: TGTGCCAGCAGTTACGGGTCTAGCTCCTACAATGAGCAGTTCTTC. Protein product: CASSYGSSSYNEQFF.

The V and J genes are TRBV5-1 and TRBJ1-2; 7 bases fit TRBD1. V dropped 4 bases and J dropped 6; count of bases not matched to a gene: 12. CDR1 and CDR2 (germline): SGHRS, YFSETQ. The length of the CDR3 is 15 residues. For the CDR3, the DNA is TGCGCCAGCAGCCAACGGACAGGCGGGGTCAATGGCTACACCTTC. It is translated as CASSQRTGGVNGYTF. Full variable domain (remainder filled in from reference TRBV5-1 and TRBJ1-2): KAGVTQTPRYLIKTRGQQVTLSCSPISGHRSVSWYQQTPGQGLQFLFEYFSETQRNKGNFPGRFSGRQFSNSRSEMNVSTLELGDSALYLCASSQRTGGVNGYTFGSGTRLTVV.

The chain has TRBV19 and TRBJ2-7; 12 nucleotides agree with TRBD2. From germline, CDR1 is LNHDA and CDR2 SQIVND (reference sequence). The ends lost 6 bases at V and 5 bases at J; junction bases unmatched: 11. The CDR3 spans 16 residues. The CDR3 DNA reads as TGTGCCAGTAGCAACTTTGGACTAGCGGGAATCGACGAGCAGTACTTC. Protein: CASSNFGLAGIDEQYF.

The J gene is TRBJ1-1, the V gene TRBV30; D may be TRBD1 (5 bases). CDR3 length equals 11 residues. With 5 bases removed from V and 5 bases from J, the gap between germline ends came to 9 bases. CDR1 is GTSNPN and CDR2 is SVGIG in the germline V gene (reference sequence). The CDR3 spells CAWHGGTEAFF. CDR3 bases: TGTGCCTGGCATGGGGGGACTGAAGCTTTCTTT.

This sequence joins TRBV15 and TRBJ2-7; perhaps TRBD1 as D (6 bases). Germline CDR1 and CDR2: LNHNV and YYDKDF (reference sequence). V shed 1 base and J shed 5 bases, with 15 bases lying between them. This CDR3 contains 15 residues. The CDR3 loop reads CATSRGHTGSHEQYV. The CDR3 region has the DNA TGTGCCACCAGCAGAGGTCATACAGGGTCCCACGAGCAGTACGTC.

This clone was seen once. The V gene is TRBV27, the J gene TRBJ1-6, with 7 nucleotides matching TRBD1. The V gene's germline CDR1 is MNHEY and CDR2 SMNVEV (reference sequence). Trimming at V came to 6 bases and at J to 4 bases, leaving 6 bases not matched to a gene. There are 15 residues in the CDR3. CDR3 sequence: CASRRPTGYNSPLHF. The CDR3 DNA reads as TGTGCCAGCAGGCGACCGACAGGGTATAATTCACCCCTCCACTTT.

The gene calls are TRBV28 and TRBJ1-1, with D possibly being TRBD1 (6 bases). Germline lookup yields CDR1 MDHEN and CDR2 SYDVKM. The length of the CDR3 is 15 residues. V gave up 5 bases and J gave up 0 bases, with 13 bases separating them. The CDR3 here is CASSVTGTLNTEAFF. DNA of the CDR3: TGTGCCAGCAGTGTGACCGGGACACTGAACACTGAAGCTTTCTTT.

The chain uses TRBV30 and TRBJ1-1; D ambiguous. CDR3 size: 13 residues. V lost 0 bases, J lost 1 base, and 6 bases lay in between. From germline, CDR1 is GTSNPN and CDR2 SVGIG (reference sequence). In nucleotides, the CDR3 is TGTGCCTGGAGTGTCTCAGAGAACACTGAAGCTTTCTTT. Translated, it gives CAWSVSENTEAFF.

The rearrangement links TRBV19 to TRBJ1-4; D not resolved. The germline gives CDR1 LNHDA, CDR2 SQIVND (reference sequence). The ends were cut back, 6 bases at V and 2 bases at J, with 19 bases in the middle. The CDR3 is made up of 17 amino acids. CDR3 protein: CASSGPLRWRTNEKLFF. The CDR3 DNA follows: TGTGCCAGTAGCGGTCCCTTGAGGTGGAGGACTAATGAAAAACTGTTTTTT.

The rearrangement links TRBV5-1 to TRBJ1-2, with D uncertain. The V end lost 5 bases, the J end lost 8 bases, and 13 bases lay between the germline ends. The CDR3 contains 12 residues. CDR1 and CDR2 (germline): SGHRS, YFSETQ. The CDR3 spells CASREPAGGYTF. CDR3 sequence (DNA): TGCGCCAGCAGAGAGCCGGCGGGCGGCTACACCTTC.

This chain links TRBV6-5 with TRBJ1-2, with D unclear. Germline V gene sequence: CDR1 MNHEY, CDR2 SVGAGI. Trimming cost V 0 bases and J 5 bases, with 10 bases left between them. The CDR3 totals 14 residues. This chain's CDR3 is CASSYSTTSYGYTF. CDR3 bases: TGTGCCAGCAGTTACTCCACAACGTCTTATGGCTACACCTTC.

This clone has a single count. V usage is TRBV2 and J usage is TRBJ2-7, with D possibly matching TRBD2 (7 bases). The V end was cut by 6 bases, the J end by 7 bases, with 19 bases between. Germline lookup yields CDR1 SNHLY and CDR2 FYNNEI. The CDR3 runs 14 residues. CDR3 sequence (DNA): TGTGCCAGCAGGGTAATAGGGGGGGCGAGTGAGCAGTACTTC. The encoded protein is CASRVIGGASEQYF.

CDR3: CASSSDIRQGSGELFF. Here the CDR3 DNA reads TGCGCCAGCAGCTCAGATATCCGACAGGGGTCCGGGGAGCTGTTTTTT. The rearrangement uses TRBV5-1 and TRBJ2-2, with TRBD1 matching 8 bases. The CDR3 length is 16 residues. V trimming: 3 bases; J trimming: 6 bases; junction bases outside the gene matches: 10. The germline gives CDR1 SGHRS, CDR2 YFSETQ.

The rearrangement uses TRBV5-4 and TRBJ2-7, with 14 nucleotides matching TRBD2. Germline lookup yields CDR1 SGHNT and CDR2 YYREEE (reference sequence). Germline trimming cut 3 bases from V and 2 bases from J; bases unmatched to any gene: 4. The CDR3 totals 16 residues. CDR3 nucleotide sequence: TGTGCCAGCAGCTCGGGACTAGCGGGAGCGCCCTACGAGCAGTACTTC. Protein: CASSSGLAGAPYEQYF.

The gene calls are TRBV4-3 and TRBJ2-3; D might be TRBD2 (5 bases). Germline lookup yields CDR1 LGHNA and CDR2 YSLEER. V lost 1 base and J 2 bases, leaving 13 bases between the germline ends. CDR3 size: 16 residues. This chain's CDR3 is CASSQGNSGFTDTQYF. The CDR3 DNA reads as TGCGCCAGCAGCCAAGGTAACAGCGGCTTCACAGATACGCAGTATTTT.

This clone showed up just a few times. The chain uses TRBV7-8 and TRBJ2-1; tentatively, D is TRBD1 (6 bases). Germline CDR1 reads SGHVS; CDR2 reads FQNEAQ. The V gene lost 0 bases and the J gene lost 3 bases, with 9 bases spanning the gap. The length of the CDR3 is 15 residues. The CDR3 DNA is TGTGCCAGCAGCTTAGCGGACAGAATCTACAATGAGCAGTTCTTC. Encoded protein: CASSLADRIYNEQFF. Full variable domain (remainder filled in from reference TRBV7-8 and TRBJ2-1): GAGVSQSPRYKVAKRGQDVALRCDPISGHVSLFWYQQALGQGPEFLTYFQNEAQLDKSGLPSDRFFAERPEGSVSTLKIQRTQQEDSAVYLCASSLADRIYNEQFFGPGTRLTVL.

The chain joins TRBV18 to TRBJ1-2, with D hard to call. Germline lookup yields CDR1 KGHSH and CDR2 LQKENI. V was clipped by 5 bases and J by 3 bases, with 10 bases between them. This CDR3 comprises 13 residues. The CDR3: CASSTQGDYGYTF. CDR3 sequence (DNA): TGTGCCAGCTCAACCCAAGGAGACTATGGCTACACCTTC.

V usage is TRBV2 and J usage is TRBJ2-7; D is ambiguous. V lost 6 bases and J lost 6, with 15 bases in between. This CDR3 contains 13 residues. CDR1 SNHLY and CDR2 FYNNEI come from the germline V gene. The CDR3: CASRVQLSVEQYF. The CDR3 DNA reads TGTGCCAGCAGGGTCCAGTTATCCGTCGAGCAGTACTTC.

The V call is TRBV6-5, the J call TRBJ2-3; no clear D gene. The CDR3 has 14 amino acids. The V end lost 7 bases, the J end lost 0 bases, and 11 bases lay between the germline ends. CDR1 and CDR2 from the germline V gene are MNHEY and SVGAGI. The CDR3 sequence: CASIVLPSTDTQYF. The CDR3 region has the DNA TGTGCCAGCATTGTACTCCCGAGCACAGATACGCAGTATTTT.

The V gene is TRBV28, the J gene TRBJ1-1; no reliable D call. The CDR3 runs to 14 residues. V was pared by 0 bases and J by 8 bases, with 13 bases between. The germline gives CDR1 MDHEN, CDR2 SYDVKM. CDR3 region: CASSLWGIETEAFF. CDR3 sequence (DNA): TGTGCCAGCAGTTTATGGGGTATAGAGACAGAAGCTTTCTTT.